The sequence of this TCR beta chain was determined in a study of blood T cell repertoires in COVID-19. Study at large: The United States, Italy and Spain supplied acute and convalescent COVID-19 samples. The analysed material was cDNA or gDNA that came from T cells, B-cell-depleted T cells, or PBMCs.

The CDR3 is 14 residues long. CDR1 SGHRS and CDR2 YFSETQ come from the germline V gene. The V and J ends lost 1 base and 1 base respectively, with 5 bases between them. This clone was seen only once. Authors' analysis steps: Amplification from reference gene primers served as the basis for estimated nucleated cell counts. Generated by immunoSEQ multiplex PCR, the TCRdb table keeps only in-frame clones and is missing some. V and J calls and clone size are as listed in that table; D and trimming were resolved from the DNA. The profile shows tens of thousands of clones, approximately 85% of them singletons.

The receptor was isolated from a human donor in a cohort sampled during active COVID-19. The chain uses TRBV5-1 and TRBJ2-2; unclear D gene. Sequencing was carried out using peripheral blood. CDR3 nucleotide sequence: TGCGCCAGCAGCTTGATCCGGAACACCGGGGAGCTGTTTTTT. Amino acid sequence: CASSLIRNTGELFF.